The rows below give T cell receptor beta chains drawn from one sample of a study of blood T cell repertoires in COVID-19. Repertoires were generated with immunoSEQ multiplex PCR, while TCRdb's copy carries only in-frame clones and drops some. The sample holds 140,000 to 150,000 clones, more than 75% seen once. The source material was peripheral blood. The receptor set was obtained from a man between 60 and 75 years old with acute or convalescent COVID-19. Both conserved end residues are part of each CDR3. The D gene is left open where the match is weak. The size field is filled for only some rows; it gives once, few, many or a size class.

TRBJ2-7,TRBV15,TRBD1,-,TGTGCCACCAGCAGAGAAGGGGGCCTCTCCTACGAGCAGTACTTC,CATSREGGLSYEQYF
TRBJ2-3,TRBV9,-,-,TGTGCCAGCAGCGGAGGACTTACTAGCACAGATACGCAGTATTTT,CASSGGLTSTDTQYF
TRBJ2-5,TRBV5-1,TRBD1,-,TGCGCCAGCAGCGGGGGACAGGGGGCGTTGGAGACCCAGTACTTC,CASSGGQGALETQYF
TRBJ2-3,TRBV9,TRBD2,-,TGTGCCAGCAGCGCTGGACTAGCGGGACTTCCGCACACAGATACGCAGTATTTT,CASSAGLAGLPHTDTQYF
TRBJ2-1,TRBV5-1,TRBD2,-,TGCGCCAGCAGCTTGGGCACTAGCGACAATGAGCAGTTCTTC,CASSLGTSDNEQFF
TRBJ2-3,TRBV25-1,-,-,TGTGCCAGCAGTGAATATGCGGGCCCTAGCACAGATACGCAGTATTTT,CASSEYAGPSTDTQYF
TRBJ2-1,TRBV27,-,-,TGTGCCAGCACCTCTTCTAGGGTAGCGACCTACAATGAGCAGTTCTTC,CASTSSRVATYNEQFF
TRBJ1-3,TRBV5-4,-,-,TGTGCCAGCAGCTTGGATCCCGGGATCTCTGGAAACACCATATATTTT,CASSLDPGISGNTIYF
TRBJ2-2,TRBV28,TRBD2,once,TGTGCCAGCAGCCCTCGACTAGCGGGACGAACCGGGGAGCTGTTTTTT,CASSPRLAGRTGELFF
TRBJ2-7,TRBV7-3,-,-,TGTGCCAGCAGCACCCAGGGCGGCGAGCAGTACTTC,CASSTQGGEQYF
TRBJ2-1,TRBV29-1,TRBD2,-,TGCAGCGCCGGAGGACTAGCGGGAGTTAAAACGGCCTACAATGAGCAGTTCTTC,CSAGGLAGVKTAYNEQFF
TRBJ2-7,TRBV2,TRBD2,few,TGTGCCAGCAACGAAGAAATATTCGGGACTAGCGAAACTTACGAGCAGTACTTC,CASNEEIFGTSETYEQYF
TRBJ2-2,TRBV9,TRBD2,-,TGTGCCAGCAGCTTTCGGACTAGCACCGGGGAGCTGTTTTTT,CASSFRTSTGELFF